These 21 T cell receptor beta chains were all obtained from the same sample, sequenced in a study of Ad26.COV2.S vaccination and SARS-CoV-2 variants. Documented treatment: 15 to 20 received Ad26.COV2.S at low or high dose, single or two shots; 5 received placebo; per-sample allocation not given. Collection of samples fell on day 63 after the first vaccine or placebo injection. This table comes from immunoSEQ multiplex PCR, and its TCRdb copy is limited to in-frame clones, with some not included. The repertoire consists of approximately 400,000 clones, with around 83% occurring once and the leading ten covering roughly 3.3%. The starting material was peripheral blood, obtained in a trial of Ad26.COV2.S vaccine versus placebo. The receptor source for this set is a person between 18 and 60 years old who received the Ad26.COV2.S COVID-19 vaccine or a placebo.

This clone was counted a single time. The DNA of the CDR3 is TGTGCCAGCAGCCAAGTCGTAGGGACAGGGCGACTGTTTTTT. Its translation is CASSQVVGTGRLFF. The chain has TRBV14 and TRBJ1-4; 9 nucleotides match TRBD1. J gave up 13 bases and V 1 base, and 7 bases lay outside the gene matches. The germline V gene has CDR1 SGHDN and CDR2 FVKESK. This CDR3 contains 14 residues.

The rearrangement joins TRBV7-2 to TRBJ2-1; 11 bases are shared with TRBD2. The V segment lost 5 bases and the J segment 4 bases; nucleotides outside the gene matches: 7. The CDR3 consists of 16 residues. Germline CDR1 is SGHTA and CDR2 is FQGNSA. In DNA form, the CDR3 reads TGTGCCAGCAGCCCAACCGGGACTAGCGGATACAATGAGCAGTTCTTC. Residues: CASSPTGTSGYNEQFF. The whole variable domain, filled in from reference TRBV7-2 and TRBJ2-1, reads GAGVSQSPSNKVTEKGKDVELRCDPISGHTALYWYRQSLGQGLEFLIYFQGNSAPDKSGLPSDRFSAERTGGSVSTLTIQRTQQEDSAVYLCASSPTGTSGYNEQFFGPGTRLTVL.

The chain links TRBV24-1 to TRBJ1-5, with 9 bases matching TRBD1. V shed 2 bases and J 7 bases; nucleotides not matched to a gene: 5. In germline, CDR1 is KGHDR, CDR2 SFDVKD. CDR3 length: 15 amino acids. The chain's CDR3 is CATSDSGTGLQPQHF. In DNA, the CDR3 is TGTGCCACCAGTGATTCTGGGACAGGGCTACAGCCCCAGCATTTT.

This clone was picked up a small number of times. This rearrangement joins TRBV7-9 to TRBJ2-2; D unresolved. Trimming pared 8 bases from V and 0 bases from J, leaving 16 bases between. Germline values: CDR1 SEHNR, CDR2 FQNEAQ (reference sequence). This CDR3 spans 16 amino acids. The DNA for the CDR3 is TGTGCCAGCGCTCCCTTCAAGGGAACGAACACCGGGGAGCTGTTTTTT. This gives the protein CASAPFKGTNTGELFF.

The rearrangement uses TRBV28 and TRBJ2-5; 9 bases line up with TRBD1. The junction had 14 bases not matched to a gene; V was cut back by 9 bases and J by 6 bases. CDR1 is MDHEN, CDR2 SYDVKM, per germline. The CDR3 sequence is 15 residues long. The CDR3 DNA is TGTGCCAGTGAGCCCCCGGGACAGGGCCGCAAGACCCAGTACTTC. As protein: CASEPPGQGRKTQYF.

This clone was counted a single time. This chain uses TRBV30 with TRBJ2-7, with D maybe TRBD2 (7 bases). Trimming removed 1 base from V and 3 bases from J, with 13 bases in between. The CDR3 totals 14 residues. Germline CDR1 and CDR2: GTSNPN and SVGIG (reference sequence). CDR3 DNA: TGTGCCTGGAGTGCCCTGGGGGGGCACTACGAGCAGTACTTC. It encodes CAWSALGGHYEQYF.

This chain joins TRBV9 and TRBJ1-1, with 9 bases identical to TRBD1. The trim removed 3 bases at V and 1 base at J, leaving 4 bases unmatched. This CDR3 spans 15 amino acids. In germline, CDR1 is SGDLS, CDR2 YYNGEE. The CDR3 coding sequence is TGTGCCAGCAGCGGGACAGGGGTGAAGAACACTGAAGCTTTCTTT. Its translation is CASSGTGVKNTEAFF.

The chain carries TRBV28 and TRBJ2-2; D is perhaps TRBD1 or TRBD2 (5 bases each). The CDR3 is 14 residues long. V was cut by 6 bases and J by 2 bases, with 10 bases left in between. Looked up from germline, CDR1 is MDHEN and CDR2 is SYDVKM. The CDR3 protein is CASRRGLNTGELFF. The CDR3 DNA follows: TGTGCCAGCAGGAGGGGCCTTAACACCGGGGAGCTGTTTTTT.

V and J are TRBV13 and TRBJ2-2; the D gene is possibly TRBD2 (6 bases). V lost 3 bases and J lost 8, with 16 bases in between. This CDR3 region has 15 residues. The germline CDR1 and CDR2 sequences are PRHDT and FYEKMQ (reference sequence). Here the CDR3 DNA reads TGTGCCAGCAGCTTGCGGGACTCACCTTTGGGGGAGCTGTTTTTT. Translating it yields CASSLRDSPLGELFF. Filled out from reference TRBV13 and TRBJ2-2, the complete variable domain reads AAGVIQSPRHLIKEKRETATLKCYPIPRHDTVYWYQQGPGQDPQFLISFYEKMQSDKGSIPDRFSAQQFSDYHSELNMSSLELGDSALYFCASSLRDSPLGELFFGEGSRLTVL.

The chain is built from TRBV7-9 and TRBJ2-5, with 8 bases matching TRBD1. V was clipped by 5 bases and J by 1 base; unmatched bases: 15. The CDR3 is 18 residues long. Germline V gene sequence: CDR1 SEHNR, CDR2 FQNEAQ (reference sequence). Here the CDR3 reads CASSPIVGQGALQETQYF. The CDR3 region has the DNA TGTGCCAGCAGCCCCATCGTTGGACAGGGTGCCCTCCAAGAGACCCAGTACTTC.

CDR3 region: CASSPPTQGKTQYF. The DNA of the CDR3 is TGTGCCAGCTCACCACCTACACAGGGCAAGACCCAGTACTTC. The rearrangement links TRBV18 to TRBJ2-5, with D perhaps matching TRBD1 (6 bases). With 0 bases removed from V and 6 bases from J, the gap between germline ends came to 11 bases. The CDR3 has 14 residues. Germline assignment: CDR1 KGHSH and CDR2 LQKENI.

V is TRBV5-5 and J is TRBJ1-5, with no clear D. This CDR3 contains 15 residues. V shed 4 bases and J shed 9 bases, with 20 bases lying between them. Germline V gene data show CDR1 as SGHKS and CDR2 as YYEKEE (reference sequence). The CDR3 DNA reads as TGTGCCAGCAGCCCGGGCCCCGTAGTCGAGGCGCCCCAGCATTTT. It is translated as CASSPGPVVEAPQHF.

CDR3 sequence reads: CASPSTRGGEQYF. The CDR3 nucleotides are TGTGCCAGCCCCTCGACCCGAGGGGGCGAGCAGTACTTC. This sequence joins TRBV11-3 and TRBJ2-7, with D possibly matching TRBD1 (6 bases). Looked up from germline, CDR1 is SGHNT and CDR2 is YENEEA. This CDR3 region has 13 residues. V lost 8 bases to trimming and J lost 6 bases, with 17 bases between them.

The CDR3 sequence is CASGMQGSYGYTF. For the CDR3, the DNA is TGTGCCAGCGGGATGCAGGGTTCCTATGGCTACACCTTC. The rearrangement joins TRBV6-5 to TRBJ1-2; D is perhaps TRBD1 (5 bases). V was clipped by 8 bases and J by 4 bases, with 14 bases between them. This CDR3 is built from 13 residues. Germline CDR1 MNHEY, CDR2 SVGAGI.

V and J are TRBV12-5 and TRBJ1-3, with D possibly being TRBD1 (5 bases). This CDR3 region has 15 residues. Between the trimmed V and J ends, which lost 2 bases and 4 bases, there was a span of 12 bases. Per the germline V gene, CDR1 is LGHNT and CDR2 is FRNRAP. CDR3 sequence reads: CASGLRGDSGNTIYF. The CDR3 region has the DNA TGTGCTAGTGGTTTGAGGGGCGACTCGGGAAACACCATATATTTT.

This clone occurred many times. The chain joins TRBV6-2 or TRBV6-3 to TRBJ2-1; 7 nucleotides match TRBD1. The germline V gene encodes CDR1 MNHEY and CDR2 SVGEGT. After removal of 3 bases from V and 4 bases from J, the junction contained 6 bases not matched to a gene. The CDR3 loop spans 15 amino acids. In DNA, the CDR3 is TGTGCCAGCAGTTATATACAGGGGACATACAATGAGCAGTTCTTC. This codes for CASSYIQGTYNEQFF.

The chain uses TRBV7-9 and TRBJ2-7; TRBD1 is a possible D gene (5 bases). The V end was cut by 4 bases, the J end by 3 bases, with 10 bases between. The CDR3 spans 13 residues. Germline CDR1 SEHNR, CDR2 FQNEAQ (reference sequence). The CDR3 sequence is CASSSQGYYEQYF. The DNA of the CDR3 is TGTGCCAGCAGCTCTCAGGGCTACTACGAGCAGTACTTC.

This clone was counted a single time. The chain uses TRBV18 and TRBJ2-1, with D maybe TRBD2 (7 bases). The CDR3 contains 15 residues. The V gene lost 6 bases and the J gene lost 9 bases, with 21 bases spanning the gap. The V gene's germline CDR1 is KGHSH and CDR2 LQKENI. CDR3 amino acids: CASSLLGGGQREQFF. Here the CDR3 DNA reads TGTGCCAGCTCCCTACTGGGCGGGGGCCAGCGTGAGCAGTTCTTC.

This chain uses TRBV3-1 (or the pseudogene TRBV3-2) with TRBJ2-3; D unresolved. The CDR3 runs 13 residues. Trimming pared 2 bases from V and 7 bases from J, leaving 10 bases between. Germline V lookup: CDR1 LGHDT, CDR2 YNNKEL (reference sequence). In nucleotides, the CDR3 is TGTGCCAGCAGCCAATTCCTCTCCAATACGCAGTATTTT. Its protein product is CASSQFLSNTQYF.

J is TRBJ2-2 and V is TRBV18, with 7 bases fitting TRBD1. Germline loops: CDR1 KGHSH, CDR2 LQKENI. There are 14 residues in the CDR3. With V trimmed by 5 bases and J by 7 bases, 7 bases remained unmatched. The CDR3 coding sequence is TGTGCCAGCTCAACGACAGGGAAGGACGGGGAGCTGTTTTTT. As protein: CASSTTGKDGELFF.

This rearrangement joins TRBV7-8 to TRBJ1-2, with D perhaps matching TRBD1 (5 bases). In germline, CDR1 is SGHVS, CDR2 FQNEAQ. The CDR3 sequence is 13 residues long. With 5 bases removed from V and 4 bases from J, the gap between germline ends came to 11 bases. The CDR3 DNA is TGTGCCAGCAGCCCAAGGGACTTCTATGGCTACACCTTC. It is translated as CASSPRDFYGYTF.